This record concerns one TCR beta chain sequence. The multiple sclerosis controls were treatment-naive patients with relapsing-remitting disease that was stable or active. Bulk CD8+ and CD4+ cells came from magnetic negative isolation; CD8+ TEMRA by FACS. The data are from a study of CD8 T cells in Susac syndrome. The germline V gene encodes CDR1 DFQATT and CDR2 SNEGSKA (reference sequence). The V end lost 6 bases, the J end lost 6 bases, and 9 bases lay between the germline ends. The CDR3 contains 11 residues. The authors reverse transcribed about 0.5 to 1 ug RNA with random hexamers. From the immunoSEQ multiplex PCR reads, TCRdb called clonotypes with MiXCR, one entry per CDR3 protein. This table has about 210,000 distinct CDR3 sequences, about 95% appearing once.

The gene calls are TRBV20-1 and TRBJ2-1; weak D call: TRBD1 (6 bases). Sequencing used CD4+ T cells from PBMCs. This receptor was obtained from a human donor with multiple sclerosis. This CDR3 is CSAYRVNEQFF. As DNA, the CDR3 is TGCAGTGCGTACAGGGTCAATGAGCAGTTCTTC.